This T cell receptor beta chain is drawn from a study of T cell responses to AZD1222 COVID-19 vaccine. Study-wide points: Spike-specific TCR breadth and depth both grew after two AZD1222 doses.

For this clone: What it binds is unknown.

Libraries were prepared by immunoSEQ multiplex PCR; TCRdb keeps only in-frame clonotypes and omits some of them. This table has about 93,000 clones, 75% to 90% appearing once. Pooled together were second doses at about 4 or about 12 weeks. This TCR came from an adult who received the AZD1222 COVID-19 vaccine. This specimen consisted of peripheral blood, obtained 28 days after the second AZD1222 dose.

Written as DNA, the CDR3 is TGTGCCAGCAGCTTAGATAGGACTACCTACGAGCAGTACTTC. Its protein product is CASSLDRTTYEQYF. This rearrangement joins TRBV11-2 to TRBJ2-7, with a possible D match to TRBD2 (6 bases). V shed 0 bases and J shed 2 bases, with 8 bases lying between them. CDR1 SGHAT and CDR2 FQNNGV come from the germline V gene. The CDR3 sequence is 14 residues long.